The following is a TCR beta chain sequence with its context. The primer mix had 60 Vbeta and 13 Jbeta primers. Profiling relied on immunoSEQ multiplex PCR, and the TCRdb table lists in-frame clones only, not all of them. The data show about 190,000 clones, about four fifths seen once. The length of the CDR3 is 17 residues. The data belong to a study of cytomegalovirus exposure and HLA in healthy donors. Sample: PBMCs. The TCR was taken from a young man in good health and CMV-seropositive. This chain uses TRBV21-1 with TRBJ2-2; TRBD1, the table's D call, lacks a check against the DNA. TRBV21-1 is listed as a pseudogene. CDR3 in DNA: TGTGCCAGCAGCAGCTCTTCAGGGGCCCTGAACACCGGGGAGCTGTTTTTT. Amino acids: CASSSSSGALNTGELFF.